This T cell receptor beta chain was obtained from a study of blood T cell repertoires in COVID-19 (TCRdb year 2020). Regarding the study in general: Samples from collaborators originated in the United States, Italy and Spain and spanned both the acute and convalescent phases of COVID-19. Deeply sampled blood TCRbeta repertoires from subjects exposed to, actively infected with, or recovered from COVID-19 were included in the dataset. The repertoires were released in a freely available public database meant as a resource for research on the immune response to SARS-CoV-2. The samples were drawn from the first 160 participants of the ongoing ImmuneRACE study and from roughly 1,300 subjects provided by 6 global collaborators. The material from the prospective study consisted of cDNA or gDNA derived from T cells, B-cell-depleted T cells, or PBMCs. The sample metadata nearly always contained a de-identified subject ID, COVID-19 status, age in years and sex. Where available, HLA class I and class II types were obtained from metadata supplied by the sample provider rather than from assay-based typing. Broad study findings and their caveats: The amount of clinical and demographic metadata varied by source and participant and was provided uncurated.

To note about this clone: The antigen it binds to is not known. Per-base quality was not reported, and no clone a single base away is much larger than it.

TCRbeta CDR3 regions were amplified from genomic DNA using the immunoSEQ Assay, a bias-controlled multiplex PCR. Concerning the study's data processing: The number of nucleated cells in each sample was estimated from the amplification of reference gene primers within the assay. To quantify the absolute abundance of each unique TCRbeta CDR3 rearrangement, sequence reads were collapsed and filtered. Productive Simpson clonality was computed per sample as the square root of Simpson's diversity index over productive rearrangements. This immuneACCESS table, as held by TCRdb, lists in-frame sequences with V and J called but not all clones. Of the missing ones, under half trace to an unresolved V gene in checked studies; the others have no known cause. Clone size and V and J calls were adopted from that table, with D and trimming inferred from the DNA. Present in this sample are about 260,000 clones, around 88% of which were seen just once. The biggest ten clones account for roughly 1.9% of the sample.

Trimming takes 1 base from V and 9 bases from J, and the germline ends sit 12 bases apart. The germline V gene specifies SGHTA as CDR1 and FQGNSA as CDR2. The CDR3 measures 13 amino acids from cysteine to phenylalanine. Kept here is only the CDR3 DNA, which spans 39 bases and is read in frame from base 1. Whole blood was collected in K2EDTA tubes by collaborating institutions according to the institutions' own protocols. Collaborator samples were shipped for TCRbeta analysis as frozen whole blood, isolated PBMCs, or DNA extracted from either sample type. This chain is built from TRBV7-2 and TRBJ1-1; no D gene call is confident. Source material: peripheral blood. The sequence was obtained from a man aged 25-40 years with active or convalescent COVID-19. The CDR3 protein sequence reads: CASSLDPGLKAFF. The DNA sequence follows: TGTGCCAGCAGCTTAGACCCAGGACTAAAAGCTTTCTTT.